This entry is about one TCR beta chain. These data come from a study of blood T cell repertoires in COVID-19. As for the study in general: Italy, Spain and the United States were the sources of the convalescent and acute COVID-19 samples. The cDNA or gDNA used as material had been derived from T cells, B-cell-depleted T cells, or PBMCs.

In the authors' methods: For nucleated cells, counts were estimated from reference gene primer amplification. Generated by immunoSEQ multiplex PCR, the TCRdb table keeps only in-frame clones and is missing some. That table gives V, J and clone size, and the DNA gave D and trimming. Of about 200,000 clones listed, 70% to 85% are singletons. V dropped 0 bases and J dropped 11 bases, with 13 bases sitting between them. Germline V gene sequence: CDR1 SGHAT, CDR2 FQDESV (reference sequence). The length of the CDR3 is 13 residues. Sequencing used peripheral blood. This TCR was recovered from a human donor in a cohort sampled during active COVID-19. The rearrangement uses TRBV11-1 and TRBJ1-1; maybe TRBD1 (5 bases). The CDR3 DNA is TGTGCCAGCAGCTTAGCGAGTGGGACTATGGCTTTCTTT. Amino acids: CASSLASGTMAFF.